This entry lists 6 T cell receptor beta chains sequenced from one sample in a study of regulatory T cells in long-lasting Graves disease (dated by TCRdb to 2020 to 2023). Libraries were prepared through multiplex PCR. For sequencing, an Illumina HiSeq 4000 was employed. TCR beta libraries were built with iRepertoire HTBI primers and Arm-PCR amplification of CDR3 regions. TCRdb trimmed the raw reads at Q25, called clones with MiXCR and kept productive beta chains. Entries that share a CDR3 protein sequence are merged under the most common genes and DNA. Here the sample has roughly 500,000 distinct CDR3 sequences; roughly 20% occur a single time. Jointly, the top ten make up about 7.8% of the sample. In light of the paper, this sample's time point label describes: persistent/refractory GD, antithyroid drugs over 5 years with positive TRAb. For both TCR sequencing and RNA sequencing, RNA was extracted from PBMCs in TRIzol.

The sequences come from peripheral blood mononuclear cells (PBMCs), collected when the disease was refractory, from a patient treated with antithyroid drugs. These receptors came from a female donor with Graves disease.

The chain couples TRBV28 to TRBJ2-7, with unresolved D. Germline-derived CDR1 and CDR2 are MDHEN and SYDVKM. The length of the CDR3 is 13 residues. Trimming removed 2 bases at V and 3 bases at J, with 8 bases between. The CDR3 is CASSLPLYYEQYF. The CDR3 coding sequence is TGTGCCAGCAGTTTACCTTTGTACTACGAGCAGTACTTC.

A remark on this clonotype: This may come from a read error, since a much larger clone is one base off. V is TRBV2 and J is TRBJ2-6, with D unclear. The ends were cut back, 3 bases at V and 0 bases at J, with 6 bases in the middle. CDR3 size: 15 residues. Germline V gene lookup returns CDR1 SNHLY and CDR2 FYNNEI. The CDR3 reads CASSDLGSGANVLTF. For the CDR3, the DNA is TGTGCCAGCAGTGATTTGGGCTCTGGGGCCAACGTCCTGACTTTC.

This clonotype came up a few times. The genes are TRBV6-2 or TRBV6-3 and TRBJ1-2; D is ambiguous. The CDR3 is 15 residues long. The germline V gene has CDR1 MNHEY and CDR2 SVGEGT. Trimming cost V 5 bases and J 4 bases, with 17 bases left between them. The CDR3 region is CASSEAIGRFYGYTF. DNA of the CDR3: TGTGCCAGCAGTGAAGCGATTGGACGGTTCTATGGCTACACCTTC.

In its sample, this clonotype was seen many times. The CDR3 nucleotides are TGTGCCAGCAGAGGGCTAGCGCTTCAAGAGACCCAGTACTTC. Amino acids: CASRGLALQETQYF. The J gene is TRBJ2-5, the V gene TRBV7-2; perhaps TRBD2 as D (6 bases). V was clipped by 6 bases and J by 2 bases, with 13 bases between them. The CDR3 consists of 14 residues. Germline values: CDR1 SGHTA, CDR2 FQGNSA.

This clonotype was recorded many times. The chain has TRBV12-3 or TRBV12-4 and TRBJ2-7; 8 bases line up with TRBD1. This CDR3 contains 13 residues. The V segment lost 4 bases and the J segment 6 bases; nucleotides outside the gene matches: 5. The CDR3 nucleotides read TGTGCCAGCAGTTCGTTACAGGGGGGCGAGCAGTACTTC. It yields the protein CASSSLQGGEQYF.

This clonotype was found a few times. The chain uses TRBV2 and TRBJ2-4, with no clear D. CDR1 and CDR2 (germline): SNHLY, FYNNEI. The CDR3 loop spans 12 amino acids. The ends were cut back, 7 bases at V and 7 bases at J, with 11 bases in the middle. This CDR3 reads CASIQVGNIQYF. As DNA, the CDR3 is TGTGCCAGCATCCAGGTCGGGAACATTCAGTACTTC.